Listed here are 28 T cell receptor delta chains from one sample, sequenced in a study of gamma-delta T cells after stem cell transplantation. TCRdb re-processed the RT-PCR reads via CATT. The sample includes about 850 delta-chain clones, roughly 2.8% of them seen just once. The sequenced sample was gamma-delta T cells. The source is a human donor. It is not recorded whose cells these are; they may come from a transplant donor.

About this clone: The amino acid sequence in TCRdb belongs to a much larger clone and departs from this DNA's translation at residue 3, likely a sequencing read error; the sequence shown is translated from the DNA. This chain links TRDV2 with TRDJ1; perhaps TRDD3 as D (5 bases). Per germline, CDR1 GEAIGNYY and CDR2 EKD. The CDR3 totals 15 residues. CDR3 sequence: CAYDSLRGRGDKLIF. CDR3 coding DNA: TGTGCCTATGACTCGCTACGGGGAAGGGGCGATAAACTCATCTTT.

This clone came up a few times. TCRdb's protein, taken from a much larger clone, differs from this DNA's translation at residue 8, likely owing to a read error; the protein displayed comes from the DNA. In DNA form, the CDR3 reads TGTGCCTGTGACACCGCTGGGGACCCTTACACCGATAAACTCATCTTT. This translates into CACDTAGDPYTDKLIF. This chain links TRDV2 with TRDJ1; a possible D gene is TRDD3 (6 bases). The V end lost 0 bases, the J end lost 0 bases, and 13 bases lay between the germline ends. This CDR3 is 16 amino acids long. Germline V CDR1 and CDR2: GEAIGNYY, EKD.

Notes on this clone: A far larger clone is just one base off, so this is likely a read error. Other nucleotide sequences in the sample specify the same CDR3. The CDR3 sequence is CALGKGFLRRTGGYSTDKLIF. CDR3 coding DNA: TGTGCTCTTGGGAAGGGTTTCCTACGTCGCACTGGGGGATACTCAACCGATAAACTCATCTTT. The gene calls are TRDV1 and TRDJ1, with 12 positions matching TRDD3. Looked up from germline, CDR1 is TSWWSYY and CDR2 is QGS. This CDR3 contains 21 residues. V dropped 5 bases and J dropped 2; count of bases not matched to a gene: 21.

This clone was detected only a few times. The protein given by TCRdb reflects a much larger clone and differs at residue 3 from this DNA's translation, likely from a read error; the protein shown is the DNA's translation. V is TRDV2 and J is TRDJ1; a weak D match, TRDD3 (5 bases). CDR3 length equals 15 residues. The V gene's germline CDR1 is GEAIGNYY and CDR2 EKD. CDR3 DNA: TGTGCCCGTGACCCTCTGGGCGGGTACACCGATAAACTCATCTTT. It specifies CARDPLGGYTDKLIF.

This clone came up a few times. The protein TCRdb gives is from a much larger clone and does not agree with this DNA's translation at residue 12, likely a read error; the protein shown here comes from the DNA. The V and J genes are TRDV2 and TRDJ1; the D gene is possibly TRDD3 (6 bases). V was pared by 1 base and J by 4 bases, with 21 bases between. Per germline, CDR1 GEAIGNYY and CDR2 EKD. There are 17 residues in the CDR3. Here the CDR3 DNA reads TGTGCCTGTGACACTCTGGGGACGACTTCTTACATCGATAAACTCATCTTT. Encoded protein: CACDTLGTTSYIDKLIF.

The table lists this clone with many counts. This likely traces to a read error, being one base from a far larger clone. Other nucleotide sequences in the sample specify the same CDR3. The CDR3 nucleotides read TGTGCTCTTGGGGAGCTATCTAATGCCCCGTACACCGATAAACTCATCTTT. This translates into CALGELSNAPYTDKLIF. V is TRDV1 and J is TRDJ1, with no clear D. The germline CDR1 and CDR2 sequences are TSWWSYY and QGS. The CDR3 spans 17 residues. V was clipped by 3 bases and J by 0 bases, with 17 bases between them.

A word on this clone: A read error likely explains why the TCRdb protein, taken from a much larger clone, differs from this DNA's translation at residue 5; the protein shown is translated from the DNA. This rearrangement joins TRDV2 to TRDJ1, with 12 bases matching TRDD3. With V trimmed by 4 bases and J by 4 bases, 9 bases remained unmatched. CDR1 and CDR2 (germline): GEAIGNYY, EKD. The CDR3 contains 16 residues. The DNA of the CDR3 is TGTGCCTGTGAGGACCTACTGGGGGATACAGACGATAAACTCATCTTT. Protein product: CACEDLLGDTDDKLIF.

The table lists this clone with a few counts. This DNA's translation differs at residue 7 from TCRdb's protein, which comes from a much larger clone; a read error is likely, and the protein shown is translated from the DNA. The chain carries TRDV2 and TRDJ1, with D maybe TRDD3 (5 bases). V was clipped by 0 bases and J by 0 bases, with 13 bases between them. Germline CDR1 reads GEAIGNYY; CDR2 reads EKD. The CDR3 contains 16 residues. The CDR3 sequence is CACDTLAGVHTDKLIF. The CDR3 coding sequence is TGTGCCTGTGACACCTTGGCGGGGGTCCACACCGATAAACTCATCTTT.

Within the sample, this clone is medium-sized. Since a much larger clone is just one base distant, this may be a read error. This chain uses TRDV2 with TRDJ1; 10 nucleotides line up with TRDD3. The CDR3 spans 18 residues. Germline lookup yields CDR1 GEAIGNYY and CDR2 EKD. Trimming cost V 0 bases and J 1 base; bases outside gene matches: 10. The CDR3 reads CACDTVGGGYPSTDKLIF. The CDR3 bases are TGTGCCTGTGACACCGTTGGTGGGGGATACCCTAGCACCGATAAACTCATCTTT.

This clone occurred many times. The likely explanation is a read error, given a far larger clone one base away. The chain employs TRDV2 and TRDJ1; TRDD3 aligns across 10 bases. The CDR3 runs 18 residues. The germline V gene encodes CDR1 GEAIGNYY and CDR2 EKD. In DNA form, the CDR3 reads TGTGCCTGTGACACCGTTGGTGGGGGATACCCTAACACCGATAAACGCATCTTT. It yields the protein CACDTVGGGYPNTDKRIF.

On this clone: The likely explanation is a read error, given a far larger clone one base away. Other nucleotide sequences in the sample specify the same CDR3. The chain is built from TRDV1 and TRDJ1; TRDD3 matches 9 bases. Germline trimming cut 0 bases from V and 4 bases from J; bases unmatched to any gene: 30. In germline, CDR1 is TSWWSYY, CDR2 QGS. The CDR3 has 24 amino acids. The CDR3 region is CALGELSHGLPIWGIVFIGDKLIF. CDR3 bases: TGTGCTCTTGGGGAACTTTCCCATGGCCTCCCTATATGGGGGATAGTCTTTATAGGCGATAAACTCATCTTT.

In its sample, this clone was seen many times. This likely traces to a read error, being one base from a far larger clone. The V call is TRDV2, the J call TRDJ1; TRDD3 might be the D (6 bases). This CDR3 is 17 amino acids long. In germline, CDR1 is GEAIGNYY, CDR2 EKD. DNA of the CDR3: TGTGCCCGTGACACTCTGGGGACGACTTCTTACACCGATAAACTCATCTTT. It codes for CARDTLGTTSYTDKLIF.

This clone appeared a few times. TCRdb pairs this DNA with a much larger clone's protein that differs at residue 3, likely a read error; the protein shown was translated from the DNA. This sequence joins TRDV2 and TRDJ1, with TRDD3 matching over 12 bases. Trimming removed 7 bases from V and 4 bases from J; junction bases left unmatched: 12. This CDR3 is built from 16 residues. CDR1 GEAIGNYY and CDR2 EKD come from the germline V gene. CDR3 sequence reads: CAWEALLGDTDDKLIF. DNA of the CDR3: TGTGCCTGGGAGGCCCTACTGGGGGATACAGACGATAAACTCATCTTT.

In regard to this clone: This probably arose from a read error, given a far larger clone one base away. Other DNA sequences in this sample translate to the same CDR3. The chain recombines TRDV2 with TRDJ1; the D gene is possibly TRDD3 (6 bases). Germline CDR1 and CDR2: GEAIGNYY and EKD. Trimming shortened V by 0 bases and J by 0 bases, and 19 bases separated the two germline ends. This CDR3 comprises 18 residues. The CDR3 nucleotides read TGTGCCTGTGACACCGCTGCAGGCTGGGGCCGGTACACCGATAAACTCATCTTT. It codes for CACDTAAGWGRYTDKLIF.

In its sample, this clone was seen a few times. A far more abundant clone sits one base away, making this likely a read error. The rearrangement links TRDV2 to TRDJ3; 9 bases match TRDD3. There are 21 residues in the CDR3. Germline assignment: CDR1 GEAIGNYY and CDR2 EKD. The CDR3 nucleotides read TGTGCCTGTGACACGATCCTTACTGGGGGACCCAGCTCCTGGGACGCCCGACAGATGTTTTTC. Translating it yields CACDTILTGGPSSWDARQMFF.

Worth noting for this clone: The likely explanation is a read error, given a far larger clone one base away. The CDR3 here is CALGKGFLRRTGGYSADKLIF. The CDR3 nucleotides read TGTGCTCTTGGGAAGGGTTTCCTACGTCGTACTGGGGGATACTCAGCCGATAAACTCATCTTT. The V call is TRDV1, the J call TRDJ1, with TRDD3 matching 12 bases. This CDR3 comprises 21 residues. After removal of 5 bases from V and 3 bases from J, the junction contained 22 bases not matched to a gene. Germline assignment: CDR1 TSWWSYY and CDR2 QGS.

Within the sample, this clone is medium-sized. Just one base apart from a much larger clone, this may be a read error. This sample also contains other DNA sequences that code for the same CDR3. The chain combines TRDV2 with TRDJ1; 7 bases line up with TRDD3. This CDR3 has 16 amino acids. The ends lost 6 bases at V and 0 bases at J; junction bases unmatched: 12. CDR1 GEAIGNYY and CDR2 EKD come from the germline V gene. The CDR3, as DNA: TGTGCCTGTTTACCATTGGGGGAAGCGAACACCGATAAACTCATCTTT. Translation: CACLPLGEANTDKLIF.

Only a few counts were recorded for this clone. The protein given by TCRdb reflects a much larger clone and differs at residue 15 from this DNA's translation, likely from a read error; the protein shown is the DNA's translation. The chain uses TRDV1 and TRDJ1; 12 nucleotides align to TRDD3. Germline V gene data show CDR1 as TSWWSYY and CDR2 as QGS. V shed 4 bases and J 2 bases; nucleotides not matched to a gene: 17. The CDR3 is made up of 20 amino acids. In nucleotides, the CDR3 is TGTGCTCTTGGGGCACTATTCCCCCGTACTGGGGGATACTCGACCGATAAACTCATCTTT. It codes for CALGALFPRTGGYSTDKLIF.

Remarks on this clone: With only one base between it and a far larger clone, this is likely a read error. Other DNA sequences in this sample translate to the same CDR3. The rearrangement links TRDV1 to TRDJ1; no clear D gene. This CDR3 contains 17 residues. Trimming removed 0 bases at V and 0 bases at J, with 14 bases between. Germline V gene lookup returns CDR1 TSWWSYY and CDR2 QGS. In DNA, the CDR3 is TGTGCTCTTGGGGAACTATCTAATGCCCCATACACCGATAAACTCATCTTT. Amino acids: CALGELSNAPYTDKLIF.

This clone appeared a few times. This may come from a read error, since a much larger clone is one base off. The CDR3 DNA sequence: TGTGCTCTTGGGGAGCTATCTTTTCCAAGAGATATTATCAAGCAAAGCTACAATCACTGGTTACTCCCGTACACCGATAAACTCATCTTT. Its translation is CALGELSFPRDIIKQSYNHWLLPYTDKLIF. This chain uses TRDV1 with TRDJ1; D may be TRDD3 (5 bases). Germline V gene sequence: CDR1 TSWWSYY, CDR2 QGS. The CDR3 is 30 amino acids. With 3 bases removed from V and 0 bases from J, the gap between germline ends came to 56 bases.

This clone occurred a few times. A read error is the likely source, as a far larger clone sits one nucleotide away. Other DNA sequences in the same sample also yield this CDR3. The V gene is TRDV2, the J gene TRDJ1, with TRDD3 as a possible D gene (6 bases). Looked up from germline, CDR1 is GEAIGNYY and CDR2 is EKD. This CDR3 contains 17 residues. CDR3 in DNA: TGTGCCTGCGACACTCTGGGGACGACTTCTTACACCGATAAACTCATCTTT. The encoded protein is CACDTLGTTSYTDKLIF.

A remark on this clone: TCRdb records a much larger clone's protein for this DNA, with a difference at residue 6 that likely arises from a read error; the protein given is the translation of the DNA. V gene TRDV2 combines with J gene TRDJ1; no clear D gene. This CDR3 spans 14 amino acids. Per the germline V gene, CDR1 is GEAIGNYY and CDR2 is EKD. V gave up 1 base and J gave up 2 bases, with 10 bases separating them. CDR3 residues: CACDTPENTDKLIF. CDR3 in DNA: TGTGCCTGTGACACACCGGAAAATACCGATAAACTCATCTTT.

This clone showed up just a few times. A read error is the likely source, as a far larger clone sits one nucleotide away. The same CDR3 can be traced to other DNA sequences in this sample. The chain employs TRDV2 and TRDJ1, with 10 positions matching TRDD3. V was clipped by 0 bases and J by 1 base; unmatched bases: 10. CDR3 length: 18 amino acids. Germline V gene lookup returns CDR1 GEAIGNYY and CDR2 EKD. The CDR3 DNA reads as TGTGCCTGTGACACCTTGCTGGGGGATAAAGGGTCCACCGATAAACTCATCTTT. Amino acid sequence: CACDTLLGDKGSTDKLIF.

The genes are TRDV1 and TRDJ3; 12 positions agree with TRDD3. This CDR3 has 23 residues. CDR1 and CDR2 from the germline V gene are TSWWSYY and QGS. After removal of 6 bases from V and 2 bases from J, the junction contained 20 bases not matched to a gene. The CDR3 protein is CALGLGRLSPTGGYPWDTRQMFF. CDR3 DNA: TGTGCTCTTGGTTTGGGTCGGCTCTCCCCAACTGGGGGATACCCCTGGGACACCCGACAGATGTTTTTC.

The sample holds a few counts of this clone. A read error likely explains why the TCRdb protein, taken from a much larger clone, differs from this DNA's translation at residue 4; the protein shown is translated from the DNA. The chain couples TRDV1 to TRDJ1, with TRDD3 matching over 11 bases. CDR1 and CDR2 (germline): TSWWSYY, QGS. V lost 9 bases to trimming and J lost 0 bases; unmatched junction nucleotides: 12. The CDR3 extends over 17 amino acids. The CDR3 DNA reads as TGTGCTCTCGCCAAGTACTGGGGGATAATAAACACCGATAAACTCATCTTT. Translated: CALAKYWGIINTDKLIF.

In the case of this clone: TCRdb's protein, taken from a much larger clone, differs from this DNA's translation at residue 4, likely owing to a read error; the protein displayed comes from the DNA. The genes are TRDV2 and TRDJ1; TRDD3 agrees at 9 bases. Trimming at V came to 6 bases and at J to 0 bases, leaving 13 bases not matched to a gene. The CDR3 is 17 amino acids. The germline gives CDR1 GEAIGNYY, CDR2 EKD. CDR3 DNA sequence: TGTGCCTGTTACGCGTTACTGGGGGACCCGTACACCGATAAACTCATCTTT. Amino acids: CACYALLGDPYTDKLIF.

In its sample, this clone was seen a few times. It differs at one base from a far larger clone, so likely a read error. Other DNA sequences in the same sample also yield this CDR3. The V and J genes are TRDV1 and TRDJ1, with a possible D match to TRDD3 (5 bases). Trimming removed 0 bases at V and 0 bases at J, with 53 bases between. The CDR3 totals 30 residues. CDR1 is TSWWSYY, CDR2 QGS, per germline. Here the CDR3 reads CALGELSFPRDIIKQSYNYWLLPYTDKLIF. CDR3 DNA sequence: TGTGCTCTTGGGGAACTATCTTTTCCAAGAGATATTATCAAGCAAAGCTACAATTACTGGTTACTCCCGTACACCGATAAACTCATCTTT.

Points on this clone: The TCRdb protein, from a much larger clone, departs from this DNA's translation at residue 13, likely by read error; the protein shown derives from the DNA. The chain's CDR3 is CACDTLLGDKGSADKLIF. The CDR3 DNA reads TGTGCCTGTGACACCTTACTGGGGGATAAAGGGTCCGCCGATAAACTCATCTTT. The V and J genes are TRDV2 and TRDJ1; 11 nucleotides agree with TRDD3. Looked up from germline, CDR1 is GEAIGNYY and CDR2 is EKD. After removal of 0 bases from V and 3 bases from J, the junction contained 11 bases not matched to a gene. The CDR3 length is 18 residues.